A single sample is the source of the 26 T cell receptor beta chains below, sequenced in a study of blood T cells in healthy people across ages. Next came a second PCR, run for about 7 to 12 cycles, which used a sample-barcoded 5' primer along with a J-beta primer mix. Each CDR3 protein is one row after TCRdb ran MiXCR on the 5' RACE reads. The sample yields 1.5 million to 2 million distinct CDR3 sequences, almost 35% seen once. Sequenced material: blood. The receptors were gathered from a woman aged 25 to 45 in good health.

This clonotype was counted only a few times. The CDR3 sequence: CASSSIGGPDRASYEQYF. The CDR3 coding sequence is TGTGCCAGCAGCTCCATAGGGGGCCCGGACAGGGCCTCCTACGAGCAGTACTTC. The chain uses TRBV7-9 and TRBJ2-7; 8 bases map to TRBD1. Germline loops: CDR1 SEHNR, CDR2 FQNEAQ (reference sequence). The junction had 14 bases not matched to a gene; V was cut back by 4 bases and J by 0 bases. This CDR3 region has 18 residues.

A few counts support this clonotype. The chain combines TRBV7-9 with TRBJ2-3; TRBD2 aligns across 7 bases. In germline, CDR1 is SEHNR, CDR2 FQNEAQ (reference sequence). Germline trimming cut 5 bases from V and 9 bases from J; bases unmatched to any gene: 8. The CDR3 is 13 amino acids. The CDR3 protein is CASSNQAGRTQYF. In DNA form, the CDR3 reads TGTGCCAGCAGCAACCAAGCCGGGAGGACGCAGTATTTT.

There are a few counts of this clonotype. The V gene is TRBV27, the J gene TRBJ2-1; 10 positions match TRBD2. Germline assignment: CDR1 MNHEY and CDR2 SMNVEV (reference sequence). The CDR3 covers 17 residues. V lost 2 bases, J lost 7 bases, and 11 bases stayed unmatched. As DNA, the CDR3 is TGTGCCAGCAGTTTAATCCTCCTAGCGGGAGAGTCAAATGAGCAGTTCTTC. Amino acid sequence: CASSLILLAGESNEQFF.

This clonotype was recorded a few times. Here the CDR3 reads CASSQDASGGATWTDTQYF. The CDR3 DNA sequence: TGTGCCAGCAGCCAAGATGCCAGCGGGGGGGCTACGTGGACAGATACGCAGTATTTT. The chain couples TRBV4-2 to TRBJ2-3, with 10 bases fitting TRBD2. Germline V gene data show CDR1 as LGHNA and CDR2 as YNFKEQ. V lost 0 bases to trimming and J lost 3 bases; unmatched junction nucleotides: 12. CDR3 length equals 19 residues.

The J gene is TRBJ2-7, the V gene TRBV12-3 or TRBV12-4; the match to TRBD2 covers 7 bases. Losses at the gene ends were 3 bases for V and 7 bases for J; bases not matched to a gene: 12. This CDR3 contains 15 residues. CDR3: CASSFSAAGVGEQYF. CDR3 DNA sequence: TGTGCCAGCAGTTTTTCCGCCGCGGGAGTAGGGGAGCAGTACTTC.

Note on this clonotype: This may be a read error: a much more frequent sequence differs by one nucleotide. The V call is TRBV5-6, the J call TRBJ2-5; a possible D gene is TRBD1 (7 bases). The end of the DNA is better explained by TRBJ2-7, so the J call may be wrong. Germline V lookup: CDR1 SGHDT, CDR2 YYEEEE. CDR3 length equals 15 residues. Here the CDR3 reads CASSFGQGEVGEQYF. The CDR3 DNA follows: TGTGCCAGCAGCTTTGGCCAGGGGGAGGTTGGCGAGCAGTACTTC.

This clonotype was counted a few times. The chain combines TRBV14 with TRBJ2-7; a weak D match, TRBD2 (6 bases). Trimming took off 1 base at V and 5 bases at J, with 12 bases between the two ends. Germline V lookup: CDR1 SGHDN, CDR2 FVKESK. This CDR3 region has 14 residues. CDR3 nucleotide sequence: TGTGCCAGCAGCCAAGTCGGGGGTCTCCACGAGCAGTACTTC. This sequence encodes CASSQVGGLHEQYF.

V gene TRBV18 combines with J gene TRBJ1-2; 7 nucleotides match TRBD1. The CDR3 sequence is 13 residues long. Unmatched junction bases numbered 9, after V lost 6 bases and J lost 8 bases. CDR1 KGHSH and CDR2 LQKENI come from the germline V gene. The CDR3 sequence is CASSESGGIGYTF. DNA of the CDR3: TGTGCCAGCTCCGAATCAGGGGGAATCGGCTACACCTTC. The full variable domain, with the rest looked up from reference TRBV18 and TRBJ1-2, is NAGVMQNPRHLVRRRGQEARLRCSPMKGHSHVYWYRQLPEEGLKFMVYLQKENIIDESGMPKERFSAEFPKEGPSILRIQQVVRGDSAAYFCASSESGGIGYTFGSGTRLTVV.

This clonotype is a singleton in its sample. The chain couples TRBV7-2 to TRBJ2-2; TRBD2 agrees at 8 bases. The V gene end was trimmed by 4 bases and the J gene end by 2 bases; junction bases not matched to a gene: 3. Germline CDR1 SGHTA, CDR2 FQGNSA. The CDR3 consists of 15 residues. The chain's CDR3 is CASSSAGVNTGELFF. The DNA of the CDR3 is TGTGCCAGCAGCTCAGCGGGAGTTAACACCGGGGAGCTGTTTTTT.

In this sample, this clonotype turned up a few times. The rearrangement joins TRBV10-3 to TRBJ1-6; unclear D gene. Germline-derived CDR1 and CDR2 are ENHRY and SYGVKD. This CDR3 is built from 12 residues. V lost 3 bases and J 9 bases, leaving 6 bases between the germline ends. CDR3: CAISEQSSPLHF. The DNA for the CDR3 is TGTGCCATCAGTGAACAGAGTTCACCCCTCCACTTT.

CDR3 loop: CATSRDERYNNEQYF. CDR3 sequence (DNA): TGTGCCACCAGCAGAGATGAACGGTACAACAATGAGCAGTACTTC. The chain combines TRBV15 with TRBJ2-5, with D uncertain. Trimming stripped 0 bases from V and 11 bases from J, with 19 bases between. Germline CDR1 reads LNHNV; CDR2 reads YYDKDF (reference sequence). The CDR3 consists of 15 residues. The full variable domain, in which reference TRBV15 and TRBJ2-5 provide the parts outside the CDR3, is DAMVIQNPRYQVTQFGKPVTLSCSQTLNHNVMYWYQQKSSQAPKLLFHYYDKDFNNEADTPDNFQSRRPNTSFCFLDIRSPGLGDTAMYLCATSRDERYNNEQYFGPGTRLLVL.

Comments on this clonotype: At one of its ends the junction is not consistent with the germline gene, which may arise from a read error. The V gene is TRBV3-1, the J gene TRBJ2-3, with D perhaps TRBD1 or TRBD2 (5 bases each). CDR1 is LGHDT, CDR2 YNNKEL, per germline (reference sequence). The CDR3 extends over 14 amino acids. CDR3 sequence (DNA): TGTGCCAGCAGCCAACCAGGGAGCACAGATAGGCAGTATTTT. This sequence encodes CASSQPGSTDRQYF.

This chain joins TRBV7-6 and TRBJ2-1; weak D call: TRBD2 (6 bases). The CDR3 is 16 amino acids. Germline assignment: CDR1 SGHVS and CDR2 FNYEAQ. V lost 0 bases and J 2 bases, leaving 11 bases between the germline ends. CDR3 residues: CASSLAGGAPYNEQFF. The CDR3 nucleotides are TGTGCCAGCAGCTTAGCTGGCGGGGCGCCCTACAATGAGCAGTTCTTC.

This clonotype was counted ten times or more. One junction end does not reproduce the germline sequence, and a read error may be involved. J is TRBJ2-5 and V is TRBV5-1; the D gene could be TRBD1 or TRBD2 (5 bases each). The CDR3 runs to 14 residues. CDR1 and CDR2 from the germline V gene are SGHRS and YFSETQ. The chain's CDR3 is CASSLEGYQETQYF. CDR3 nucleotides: TGTGCCAGCAGCCTAGAGGGGTATCAAGAGACCCAGTACTTC.

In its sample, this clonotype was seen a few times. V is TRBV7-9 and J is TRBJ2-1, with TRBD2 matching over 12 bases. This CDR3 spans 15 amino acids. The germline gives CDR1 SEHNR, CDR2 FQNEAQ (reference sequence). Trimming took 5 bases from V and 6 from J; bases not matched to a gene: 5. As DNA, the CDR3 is TGTGCCAGCAGCCCTAGCGGGAGGGCGTTCAATGAGCAGTTCTTC. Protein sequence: CASSPSGRAFNEQFF.

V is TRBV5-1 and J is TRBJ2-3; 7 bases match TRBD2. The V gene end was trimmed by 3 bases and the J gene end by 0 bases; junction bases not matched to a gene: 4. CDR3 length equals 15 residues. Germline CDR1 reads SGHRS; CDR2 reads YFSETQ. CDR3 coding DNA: TGCGCCAGCAGCTACCTAGCGGCTAGCACAGATACGCAGTATTTT. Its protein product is CASSYLAASTDTQYF. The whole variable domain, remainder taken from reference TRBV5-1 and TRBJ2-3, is KAGVTQTPRYLIKTRGQQVTLSCSPISGHRSVSWYQQTPGQGLQFLFEYFSETQRNKGNFPGRFSGRQFSNSRSEMNVSTLELGDSALYLCASSYLAASTDTQYFGPGTRLTVL.

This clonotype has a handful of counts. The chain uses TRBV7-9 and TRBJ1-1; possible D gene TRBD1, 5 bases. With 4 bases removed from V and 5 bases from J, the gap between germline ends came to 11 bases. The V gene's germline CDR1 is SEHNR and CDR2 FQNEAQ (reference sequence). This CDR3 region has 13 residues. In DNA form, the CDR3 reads TGTGCCAGCAGCTCGGGGGGAAGGACTGAAGCTTTCTTT. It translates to CASSSGGRTEAFF.

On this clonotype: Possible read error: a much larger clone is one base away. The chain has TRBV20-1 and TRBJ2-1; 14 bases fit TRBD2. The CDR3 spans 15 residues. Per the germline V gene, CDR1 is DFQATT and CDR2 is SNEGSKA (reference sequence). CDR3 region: CSASGTSGGHNGQFF. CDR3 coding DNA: TGCAGTGCTAGCGGGACTAGCGGGGGTCATAATGGGCAGTTCTTC.

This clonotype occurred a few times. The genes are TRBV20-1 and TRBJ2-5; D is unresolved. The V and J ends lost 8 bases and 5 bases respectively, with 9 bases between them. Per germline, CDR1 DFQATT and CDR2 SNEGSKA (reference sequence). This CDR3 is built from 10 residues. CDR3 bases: TGCAGTCCCGGTAGGGAGACCCAGTACTTC. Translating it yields CSPGRETQYF.

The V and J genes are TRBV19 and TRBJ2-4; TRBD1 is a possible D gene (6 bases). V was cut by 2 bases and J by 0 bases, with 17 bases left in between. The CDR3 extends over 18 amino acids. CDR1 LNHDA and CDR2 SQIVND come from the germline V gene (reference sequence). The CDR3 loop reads CASSIRSGDILAKNIQYF. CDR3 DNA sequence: TGTGCCAGTAGTATAAGGTCAGGGGACATCTTAGCCAAAAACATTCAGTACTTC.

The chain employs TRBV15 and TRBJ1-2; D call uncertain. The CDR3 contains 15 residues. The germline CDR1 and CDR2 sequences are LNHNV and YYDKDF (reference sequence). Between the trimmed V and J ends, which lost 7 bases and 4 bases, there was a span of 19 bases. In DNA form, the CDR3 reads TGTGCCACCAAACACTCAGTCGGGGTCAGCTATGGCTACACCTTC. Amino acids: CATKHSVGVSYGYTF.

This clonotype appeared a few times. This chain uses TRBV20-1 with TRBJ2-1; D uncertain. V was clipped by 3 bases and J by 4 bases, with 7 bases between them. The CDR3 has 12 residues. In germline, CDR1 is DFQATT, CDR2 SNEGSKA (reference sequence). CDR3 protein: CSARAEYNEQFF. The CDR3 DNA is TGCAGTGCTAGGGCGGAGTACAATGAGCAGTTCTTC.

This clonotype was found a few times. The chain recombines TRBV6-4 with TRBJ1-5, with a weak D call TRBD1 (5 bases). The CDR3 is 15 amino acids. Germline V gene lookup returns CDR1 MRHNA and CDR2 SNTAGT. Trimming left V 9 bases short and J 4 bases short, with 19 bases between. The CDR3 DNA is TGTGCCAGGAATTACAGGAAGGGGAGTAATCAGCCCCAGCATTTT. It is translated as CARNYRKGSNQPQHF.

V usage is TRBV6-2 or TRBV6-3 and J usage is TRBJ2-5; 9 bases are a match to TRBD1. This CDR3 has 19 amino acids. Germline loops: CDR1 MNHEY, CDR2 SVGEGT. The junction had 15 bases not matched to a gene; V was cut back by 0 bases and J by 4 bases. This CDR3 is CASSYSIGDRDTWRETQYF. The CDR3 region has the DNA TGTGCCAGCAGTTACTCGATTGGGGACAGGGACACTTGGCGAGAGACCCAGTACTTC.

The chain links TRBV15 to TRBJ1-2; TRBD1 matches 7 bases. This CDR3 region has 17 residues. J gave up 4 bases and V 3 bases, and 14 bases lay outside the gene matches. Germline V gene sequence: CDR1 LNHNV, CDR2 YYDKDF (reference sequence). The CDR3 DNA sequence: TGTGCCACCAGCAGGACGCCCGGACAGGAGGCCACCTATGGCTACACCTTC. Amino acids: CATSRTPGQEATYGYTF. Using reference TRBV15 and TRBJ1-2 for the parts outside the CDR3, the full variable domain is DAMVIQNPRYQVTQFGKPVTLSCSQTLNHNVMYWYQQKSSQAPKLLFHYYDKDFNNEADTPDNFQSRRPNTSFCFLDIRSPGLGDTAMYLCATSRTPGQEATYGYTFGSGTRLTVV.

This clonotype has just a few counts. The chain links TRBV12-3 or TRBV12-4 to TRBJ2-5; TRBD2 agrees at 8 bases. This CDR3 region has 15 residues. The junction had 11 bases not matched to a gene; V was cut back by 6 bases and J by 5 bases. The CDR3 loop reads CASSVSVAGRETQYF. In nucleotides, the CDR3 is TGTGCCAGCAGCGTTTCGGTAGCGGGGAGGGAGACCCAGTACTTC.